This T cell receptor beta chain was recorded in a study of blood T cell repertoires in COVID-19. Study details: Material from acute and convalescent COVID-19 was sourced from the United States, Italy and Spain.

Profiling relied on immunoSEQ multiplex PCR, and the TCRdb table lists in-frame clones only, not all of them. Among 70,000 or so clones, 85% to 90% were seen once, and the ten largest hold under 3%. The V and J ends lost 8 bases and 1 base, in that order; junction bases with no gene match: 3. The CDR3 length is 15 residues. Germline V CDR1 and CDR2: LNHDA, SQIVND (reference sequence). This chain uses TRBV19 with TRBJ2-6; 9 positions match TRBD1. The sequence came from an elderly man with acute or convalescent COVID-19. Sample: peripheral blood. The CDR3 is CASGTGPSGANVLTF. CDR3 nucleotide sequence: TGTGCCAGTGGGACAGGGCCGTCTGGGGCCAACGTCCTGACTTTC.